The next 2 T cell receptor beta chains were all read from a single sample in a study of T cell changes during pregnancy in multiple sclerosis (dated by TCRdb to between 2018 and 2021). Receptor libraries were prepared by the immunoSEQ multiplex PCR assay. Not all clones reach the TCRdb copy of this immuneACCESS table, which keeps in-frame sequences only. Checked studies attribute under half of the gap to unresolved V genes and leave the rest unexplained. This sample comprises 20,000 to 25,000 clones, around 88% of them detected only once. Roughly 6.9% of the sample lies in the top ten. The sample here was CD8+ T cells from peripheral blood mononuclear cells, taken in the first trimester of pregnancy. The receptor source for this set is a female donor with multiple sclerosis, enrolled in a pregnancy study.

The rearrangement uses TRBV4-2 and TRBJ2-2; 7 bases align to TRBD2. V was pared by 1 base and J by 1 base, with 3 bases of the junction left unmatched. CDR1 is LGHNA and CDR2 is YNFKEQ in the germline V gene. The CDR3 runs to 16 residues. As DNA, the CDR3 is TGTGCCAGCAGCCAAGGTCCTAGCGGGAACACCGGGGAGCTGTTTTTT. Residues: CASSQGPSGNTGELFF.

This chain links TRBV7-2 with TRBJ2-2; 8 bases map to TRBD2. From germline, CDR1 is SGHTA and CDR2 FQGNSA. The J segment lost 4 bases and the V segment lost 5 bases, leaving 15 bases of the junction unmatched. CDR3 size: 18 residues. The CDR3 sequence is CASSTARTSYYPTGELFF. The CDR3 DNA sequence: TGTGCCAGCAGCACCGCTCGGACTAGCTATTATCCCACCGGGGAGCTGTTTTTT.